Listed here are 32 T cell receptor beta chains from one sample, sequenced in a study of blood T cell repertoires in COVID-19. The method was immunoSEQ multiplex PCR; TCRdb's version includes in-frame clones alone and lacks a portion of them. The sample holds some 220,000 clones, around four fifths seen once. Source material: peripheral blood. The origin of the receptors is an elderly woman with active or convalescent COVID-19.

The chain combines TRBV18 with TRBJ2-1; 7 bases are a match to TRBD1. This CDR3 spans 15 amino acids. After removal of 3 bases from V and 0 bases from J, the junction contained 2 bases not matched to a gene. Germline V gives CDR1 KGHSH, CDR2 LQKENI. Here the CDR3 reads CASSPRGHSYNEQFF. The CDR3 nucleotides are TGTGCCAGCTCACCGAGGGGGCACTCCTACAATGAGCAGTTCTTC. The full variable domain, its missing parts supplied by reference TRBV18 and TRBJ2-1, is NAGVMQNPRHLVRRRGQEARLRCSPMKGHSHVYWYRQLPEEGLKFMVYLQKENIIDESGMPKERFSAEFPKEGPSILRIQQVVRGDSAAYFCASSPRGHSYNEQFFGPGTRLTVL.

CDR3 protein: CATSRPGQKREKLFF. In nucleotides, the CDR3 is TGTGCCACCAGCAGGCCGGGACAGAAAAGGGAAAAACTGTTTTTT. The genes are TRBV15 and TRBJ1-4, with 7 bases fitting TRBD1. CDR3 length: 15 amino acids. Germline CDR1 and CDR2: LNHNV and YYDKDF (reference sequence). Unmatched junction bases numbered 9, after V lost 3 bases and J lost 8 bases.

The V and J genes are TRBV7-3 and TRBJ2-3; 10 bases fit TRBD2. Germline CDR1 SGHTA, CDR2 FQGTGA. The length of the CDR3 is 15 residues. Losses at the gene ends were 5 bases for V and 2 bases for J; bases not matched to a gene: 4. CDR3 coding DNA: TGTGCCAGCAGCCCTAGCGGGGGAGCCACAGATACGCAGTATTTT. It specifies CASSPSGGATDTQYF.

The V call is TRBV7-6, the J call TRBJ2-1, with 12 bases that match TRBD2. V shed 4 bases and J 5 bases; nucleotides not matched to a gene: 3. This CDR3 has 15 amino acids. Germline V gene data show CDR1 as SGHVS and CDR2 as FNYEAQ. The CDR3 sequence: CASSYLAGGDNEQFF. As DNA, the CDR3 is TGTGCCAGCAGCTACCTAGCGGGAGGGGACAATGAGCAGTTCTTC.

The J gene is TRBJ2-7, the V gene TRBV5-1, with 9 nucleotides matching TRBD1. CDR1 SGHRS and CDR2 YFSETQ come from the germline V gene. J lost 4 bases, V lost 5 bases, and 7 bases had no gene match. The CDR3 is 14 amino acids. Written as DNA, the CDR3 is TGCGCCAGCAGAACCGGGACAGGGACGTACGAGCAGTACTTC. This codes for CASRTGTGTYEQYF.

J is TRBJ2-1 and V is TRBV2; possibly TRBD1 for D (5 bases). The V and J ends lost 2 bases and 4 bases respectively, with 12 bases between them. The germline gives CDR1 SNHLY, CDR2 FYNNEI. The CDR3 has 15 residues. As DNA, the CDR3 is TGTGCCAGCAGTGAATGGTCAGGGTCGTACAATGAGCAGTTCTTC. Encoded protein: CASSEWSGSYNEQFF. Together with reference TRBV2 and TRBJ2-1, the CDR3 gives the full variable domain: EPEVTQTPSHQVTQMGQEVILRCVPISNHLYFYWYRQILGQKVEFLVSFYNNEISEKSEIFDDQFSVERPDGSNFTLKIRSTKLEDSAMYFCASSEWSGSYNEQFFGPGTRLTVL.

This clone has a handful of counts. J is TRBJ2-7 and V is TRBV7-2, with 9 bases fitting TRBD2. This CDR3 comprises 16 residues. V was pared by 1 base and J by 3 bases, with 7 bases of the junction left unmatched. CDR1 is SGHTA, CDR2 FQGNSA, per germline. The CDR3 DNA is TGTGCCAGCAGCTTAGTCATATTGACTAGCGGCTACGAGCAGTACTTC. It translates to CASSLVILTSGYEQYF.

V usage is TRBV7-9 and J usage is TRBJ1-1; no clear D gene. Between the trimmed V and J ends, which lost 1 base and 0 bases, there was a span of 6 bases. Germline V lookup: CDR1 SEHNR, CDR2 FQNEAQ (reference sequence). This CDR3 has 14 amino acids. The DNA for the CDR3 is TGTGCCAGCAGCTTAGGAGGGTTGAACACTGAAGCTTTCTTT. Translating it yields CASSLGGLNTEAFF.

The genes are TRBV28 and TRBJ1-6; 10 nucleotides line up with TRBD1. The V segment lost 8 bases and the J segment 8 bases; nucleotides outside the gene matches: 0. The CDR3 extends over 12 amino acids. CDR1 is MDHEN and CDR2 is SYDVKM in the germline V gene. CDR3 nucleotide sequence: TGTGCCAGCGGGACAGGGGATTCACCCCTCCACTTT. Translated, it gives CASGTGDSPLHF.

V and J are TRBV14 and TRBJ2-5, with TRBD1 matching over 8 bases. Germline V gene sequence: CDR1 SGHDN, CDR2 FVKESK. There are 15 residues in the CDR3. V dropped 0 bases and J dropped 5; count of bases not matched to a gene: 5. CDR3 nucleotide sequence: TGTGCCAGCAGCCAAGAGCAGGGGGCAGGGGAGACCCAGTACTTC. It translates to CASSQEQGAGETQYF.

This sequence joins TRBV6-6 and TRBJ2-3; 8 bases line up with TRBD2. CDR3 length: 16 amino acids. V lost 2 bases, J lost 1 base, and 5 bases stayed unmatched. Germline assignment: CDR1 MNHNY and CDR2 SVGAGI (reference sequence). The CDR3 reads CASSYSAGGRTDTQYF. Written as DNA, the CDR3 is TGTGCCAGCAGTTACAGTGCGGGGGGCCGCACAGATACGCAGTATTTT.

This rearrangement joins TRBV14 to TRBJ1-1; the D is unclear. The length of the CDR3 is 16 residues. Trimming cost V 0 bases and J 4 bases, with 15 bases left between them. The germline V gene encodes CDR1 SGHDN and CDR2 FVKESK. CDR3 DNA sequence: TGTGCCAGCAGCCAAGATTTGGGAGTAGGCGGCACTGAAGCTTTCTTT. It is translated as CASSQDLGVGGTEAFF.

This chain uses TRBV4-2 with TRBJ1-2; 7 nucleotides agree with TRBD1. The CDR3 loop spans 18 amino acids. The V segment lost 3 bases and the J segment 1 base; nucleotides outside the gene matches: 14. CDR1 is LGHNA and CDR2 is YNFKEQ in the germline V gene. The CDR3 region is CASSQRHLTGALNYGYTF. The CDR3 nucleotides are TGTGCCAGCAGCCAGCGCCACCTCACAGGGGCGCTTAACTATGGCTACACCTTC.

This rearrangement joins TRBV7-2 to TRBJ1-3; TRBD1 aligns across 9 bases. Germline V gene sequence: CDR1 SGHTA, CDR2 FQGNSA. V shed 2 bases and J 4 bases; nucleotides not matched to a gene: 3. This CDR3 has 15 amino acids. The CDR3 region is CASSLTGGGGNTIYF. CDR3 DNA sequence: TGTGCCAGCAGCTTAACAGGGGGCGGAGGAAACACCATATATTTT.

This chain joins TRBV9 and TRBJ1-1, with TRBD1 matching over 7 bases. Looked up from germline, CDR1 is SGDLS and CDR2 is YYNGEE. This CDR3 is 13 amino acids long. J lost 8 bases, V lost 0 bases, and 4 bases had no gene match. CDR3 nucleotides: TGTGCCAGCAGCGTAGTTAAGGGGGCGGAAGCTTTCTTT. Translation gives CASSVVKGAEAFF. The full variable domain, with the rest looked up from reference TRBV9 and TRBJ1-1, is DSGVTQTPKHLITATGQRVTLRCSPRSGDLSVYWYQQSLDQGLQFLIQYYNGEERAKGNILERFSAQQFPDLHSELNLSSLELGDSALYFCASSVVKGAEAFFGQGTRLTVV.

This clone occurred once. This rearrangement joins TRBV5-1 to TRBJ1-4, with TRBD1 matching 7 bases. With V trimmed by 3 bases and J by 4 bases, 3 bases remained unmatched. The CDR3 has 14 amino acids. Germline-derived CDR1 and CDR2 are SGHRS and YFSETQ. CDR3: CASSSGQINEKLFF. For the CDR3, the DNA is TGCGCCAGCAGCTCGGGACAGATTAATGAAAAACTGTTTTTT.

V gene TRBV2 combines with J gene TRBJ2-5; tentative D call: TRBD1 (5 bases). Trimming removed 3 bases at V and 11 bases at J, with 7 bases between. The germline gives CDR1 SNHLY, CDR2 FYNNEI. The CDR3 has 10 amino acids. CDR3 region: CASSDYRQYF. In nucleotides, the CDR3 is TGTGCCAGCAGTGACTACAGGCAGTACTTC.

The V and J genes are TRBV10-3 and TRBJ2-7; no definite D call. The CDR3 is 15 amino acids. The germline V gene has CDR1 ENHRY and CDR2 SYGVKD. The V and J ends lost 4 bases and 3 bases respectively, with 16 bases between them. In DNA form, the CDR3 reads TGTGCCATCAGTGGTGACTCCTCGACCGTCTACGAGCAGTACTTC. Protein sequence: CAISGDSSTVYEQYF.

Ten or more counts support this clone. CDR3 region: CASSLSGRSGGNQPQHF. The CDR3 nucleotides read TGTGCCAGCAGCCTTAGCGGCCGTTCTGGGGGCAATCAGCCCCAGCATTTT. The chain carries TRBV4-2 and TRBJ1-5; no definite D call. V gave up 4 bases and J gave up 2 bases, with 18 bases separating them. Germline-derived CDR1 and CDR2 are LGHNA and YNFKEQ. This CDR3 comprises 17 residues.

The gene calls are TRBV7-2 and TRBJ1-2, with TRBD1 identical over 7 bases. V lost 5 bases to trimming and J lost 3 bases; unmatched junction nucleotides: 6. This CDR3 comprises 14 residues. CDR1 is SGHTA, CDR2 FQGNSA, per germline. CDR3 residues: CASSPGTAHYGYTF. For the CDR3, the DNA is TGTGCCAGCAGCCCCGGGACAGCCCACTATGGCTACACCTTC.

The gene calls are TRBV11-2 and TRBJ1-6; D ambiguous. This CDR3 spans 15 amino acids. Germline V gives CDR1 SGHAT, CDR2 FQNNGV. V was shortened by 2 bases and J by 7 bases, with 12 bases between the two germline ends. For the CDR3, the DNA is TGTGCCAGCAGCTTACGGGCAGAGGGAAATTCACCCCTCCACTTT. Protein sequence: CASSLRAEGNSPLHF.

V and J are TRBV18 and TRBJ2-5; D gene unclear. The length of the CDR3 is 15 residues. The germline CDR1 and CDR2 sequences are KGHSH and LQKENI. Trimming cost V 2 bases and J 1 base, with 11 bases left between them. Here the CDR3 reads CASSPSSELQETQYF. The CDR3 coding sequence is TGTGCCAGCTCACCATCGAGCGAGCTCCAAGAGACCCAGTACTTC.

DNA for the CDR3: TGTGCCAGCAGTTCGTATGCAGATACGCAGTATTTT. This codes for CASSSYADTQYF. The rearrangement uses TRBV28 and TRBJ2-3; D gene ambiguous. The CDR3 is 12 amino acids. V was shortened by 4 bases and J by 4 bases, with 6 bases between the two germline ends. The germline gives CDR1 MDHEN, CDR2 SYDVKM.

There are a few counts of this clone. V is TRBV24-1 and J is TRBJ1-2, with 8 bases aligning to TRBD1. Losses at the gene ends were 7 bases for V and 7 bases for J; bases not matched to a gene: 7. The CDR3 runs 13 residues. Germline V gene data show CDR1 as KGHDR and CDR2 as SFDVKD. The CDR3 DNA reads as TGTGCCACCAGGGATCAGGGGGCAGGTGGCTACACCTTC. Protein: CATRDQGAGGYTF.

The count of this clone is one. The genes are TRBV19 and TRBJ2-2, with 10 bases aligning to TRBD1. The CDR3 covers 18 residues. CDR1 is LNHDA, CDR2 SQIVND, per germline (reference sequence). V trimming: 5 bases; J trimming: 0 bases; junction bases outside the gene matches: 9. In DNA form, the CDR3 reads TGTGCCAGTAGTCCGGAACCGGGACAGGGGACGAACACCGGGGAGCTGTTTTTT. Its protein is CASSPEPGQGTNTGELFF. The whole variable domain, filled in from reference TRBV19 and TRBJ2-2, reads DGGITQSPKYLFRKEGQNVTLSCEQNLNHDAMYWYRQDPGQGLRLIYYSQIVNDFQKGDIAEGYSVSREKKESFPLTVTSAQKNPTAFYLCASSPEPGQGTNTGELFFGEGSRLTVL.

The chain combines TRBV4-1 with TRBJ2-1; 11 bases agree with TRBD2. The germline V gene encodes CDR1 MGHRA and CDR2 YSYEKL. Losses at the gene ends were 0 bases for V and 8 bases for J; bases not matched to a gene: 9. The CDR3 length is 17 residues. CDR3 region: CASSQEASGRSRDEQFF. The CDR3 nucleotides are TGCGCCAGCAGCCAAGAAGCTAGCGGGAGGAGTAGGGATGAGCAGTTCTTC.

V is TRBV7-2 and J is TRBJ2-1; 12 bases fit TRBD2. CDR1 SGHTA and CDR2 FQGNSA come from the germline V gene. The junction had 7 bases not matched to a gene; V was cut back by 1 base and J by 6 bases. This CDR3 is 17 amino acids long. The CDR3 nucleotides read TGTGCCAGCAGCTTAGAGACTAGCGGGAGCCCTGTCAATGAGCAGTTCTTC. Amino acids: CASSLETSGSPVNEQFF.

This clone was observed a single time. The chain links TRBV21-1 to TRBJ2-7; TRBD1, the table's D call, lacks a check against the DNA. TRBV21-1 is deemed a pseudogene. This CDR3 region has 15 residues. The CDR3 nucleotides are TGTGCCACCCCAGGGGGGACTGCCGTGGGCTACGAGCAGTACTTC. Translation gives CATPGGTAVGYEQYF.

This sequence joins TRBV5-1 and TRBJ2-5; 7 bases map to TRBD1. The CDR3 is 12 residues long. V shed 8 bases, J shed 5 bases, and the junction held 6 bases outside the gene matches. CDR1 SGHRS and CDR2 YFSETQ come from the germline V gene. The CDR3 reads CASTMDRETQYF. CDR3 bases: TGCGCCAGTACTATGGACAGGGAGACCCAGTACTTC.

The rearrangement links TRBV6-2 or TRBV6-3 to TRBJ2-1; 9 nucleotides match TRBD2. This CDR3 has 16 amino acids. The ends lost 5 bases at V and 4 bases at J; junction bases unmatched: 9. Germline V gene data show CDR1 as MNHEY and CDR2 as SVGEGT. The DNA of the CDR3 is TGTGCCAGCAGTCGGGAGAGCGGGAGGCCGTACAATGAGCAGTTCTTC. The encoded protein is CASSRESGRPYNEQFF.

Comments on this clone: Additional DNA sequences in this sample encode the identical CDR3. The chain combines TRBV14 with TRBJ1-6, with 11 bases lining up with TRBD1. The germline V gene has CDR1 SGHDN and CDR2 FVKESK. The CDR3 length is 14 residues. V lost 4 bases and J lost 10; bases outside the gene matches: 3. CDR3 nucleotide sequence: TGTGCCAGCAGCCTGGACAGGGGGCGGTCACCCCTCCACTTT. Its protein product is CASSLDRGRSPLHF.

The CDR3 region has the DNA TGTGCCAGCAGCTTTAGGCAGGGCGGGGTCCAAGAGACCCAGTACTTC. This encodes CASSFRQGGVQETQYF. The chain links TRBV7-2 to TRBJ2-5; D is perhaps TRBD2 (6 bases). Germline-derived CDR1 and CDR2 are SGHTA and FQGNSA. The length of the CDR3 is 16 residues. The V end was cut by 3 bases, the J end by 1 base, with 15 bases between.